A selection of T cell receptor beta chains follows, all from one sample in a study of blood T cell repertoires in COVID-19. Clones were read by immunoSEQ multiplex PCR, and TCRdb kept only the in-frame ones, dropping some. The repertoire holds hundreds of thousands of clones, with about 85% as singletons. What was sequenced was peripheral blood. The receptors come from a woman between 18 and 29 years old with acute or convalescent COVID-19. Both conserved end residues are part of each CDR3. Fields, in order: J gene, V gene, clone size, D gene, CDR3 length, CDR3 DNA, CDR3 protein. A D gene is named only where the DNA matches it firmly. Not every row has a clone size; where given, it reads once, few, many or a size class.

J gene: TRBJ2-7
V gene: TRBV6-5
clone size: NA
D gene: TRBD2
CDR3 length: 14
CDR3 DNA: TGTGCCAGCAGTTCGACTAGCGGGAAGTACGAGCAGTACTTC
CDR3 protein: CASSSTSGKYEQYF

J gene: TRBJ2-5
V gene: TRBV5-1
clone size: NA
D gene: TRBD1
CDR3 length: 16
CDR3 DNA: TGCGCCAGAAACAGGGGGCCACGAAGCCGTTTGGAGACCCAGTACTTC
CDR3 protein: CARNRGPRSRLETQYF

J gene: TRBJ2-2
V gene: TRBV7-9
clone size: NA
D gene: NA
CDR3 length: 16
CDR3 DNA: TGTGCCAGCAGCTCAACCGGACATCCGAGCACCGGGGAGCTGTTTTTT
CDR3 protein: CASSSTGHPSTGELFF

J gene: TRBJ2-7
V gene: TRBV5-8
clone size: once
D gene: NA
CDR3 length: 14
CDR3 DNA: TGTGCCAGCAGCTTCGGACTACCCAACTACGAGCAGTACTTC
CDR3 protein: CASSFGLPNYEQYF

J gene: TRBJ1-4
V gene: TRBV5-1
clone size: NA
D gene: NA
CDR3 length: 14
CDR3 DNA: TGCGCCAGCAGCTTACAGGGAGGGAATGAAAAACTGTTTTTT
CDR3 protein: CASSLQGGNEKLFF

J gene: TRBJ1-4
V gene: TRBV10-3
clone size: NA
D gene: NA
CDR3 length: 12
CDR3 DNA: TGTGCCAGCGGGATTTCTAATGAAAAACTGTTTTTT
CDR3 protein: CASGISNEKLFF

J gene: TRBJ2-3
V gene: TRBV7-3
clone size: few
D gene: NA
CDR3 length: 15
CDR3 DNA: TGTGCCAGCAGCTTAGGTCCAGCGGGTACAGATACGCAGTATTTT
CDR3 protein: CASSLGPAGTDTQYF

J gene: TRBJ1-1
V gene: TRBV3-1/TRBV3-2
clone size: NA
D gene: TRBD1
CDR3 length: 15
CDR3 DNA: TGTGCCAGCAGCCCCCGGGACAGATTGAACACTGAAGCTTTCTTT
CDR3 protein: CASSPRDRLNTEAFF

J gene: TRBJ2-5
V gene: TRBV20-1
clone size: NA
D gene: NA
CDR3 length: 12
CDR3 DNA: TGCAGTGCTAGTGGACTCCAAGAGACCCAGTACTTC
CDR3 protein: CSASGLQETQYF

J gene: TRBJ1-5
V gene: TRBV18
clone size: NA
D gene: NA
CDR3 length: 13
CDR3 DNA: TGTGCCAGCTCTCCAGGACAGAGTCAGCCCCAGCATTTT
CDR3 protein: CASSPGQSQPQHF

J gene: TRBJ2-1
V gene: TRBV7-3
clone size: NA
D gene: NA
CDR3 length: 15
CDR3 DNA: TGTGCCAGCAGCGGCGGGGACGGGAGTAGGAATGAGCAGTTCTTC
CDR3 protein: CASSGGDGSRNEQFF

J gene: TRBJ2-1
V gene: TRBV7-6
clone size: NA
D gene: NA
CDR3 length: 15
CDR3 DNA: TGTGCCAGCAGCTTATCCCCCTTTTTGCGCGATGAGCAGTTCTTC
CDR3 protein: CASSLSPFLRDEQFF

J gene: TRBJ1-6
V gene: TRBV2
clone size: NA
D gene: NA
CDR3 length: 14
CDR3 DNA: TGTGCCAGCAGTGTCAGGACCGGGGGAGGACCCCTCCACTTT
CDR3 protein: CASSVRTGGGPLHF

J gene: TRBJ1-2
V gene: TRBV3-1/TRBV3-2
clone size: NA
D gene: TRBD1
CDR3 length: 13
CDR3 DNA: TGTGCCAGCAGGGACACAGGGGTCTATGGCTACACCTTC
CDR3 protein: CASRDTGVYGYTF

J gene: TRBJ2-7
V gene: TRBV27
clone size: NA
D gene: TRBD1
CDR3 length: 14
CDR3 DNA: TGTGCCAGCGGTACCAGACAGGGAGACTACGAGCAGTACTTC
CDR3 protein: CASGTRQGDYEQYF

J gene: TRBJ2-5
V gene: TRBV21-1
clone size: NA
D gene: NA
CDR3 length: 15
CDR3 DNA: TGTGCCAGCAGCAAAGAAAGCGGGGTCCAAGAGACCCAGTACTTC
CDR3 protein: CASSKESGVQETQYF

J gene: TRBJ1-2
V gene: TRBV27
clone size: NA
D gene: NA
CDR3 length: 12
CDR3 DNA: TGTGCCAGCAGTACCTCGACGGGGGGCTACACCTTC
CDR3 protein: CASSTSTGGYTF

J gene: TRBJ1-1
V gene: TRBV29-1
clone size: NA
D gene: NA
CDR3 length: 14
CDR3 DNA: TGCAGCGTCCTTGGGCAGGACTTGAACACTGAAGCTTTCTTT
CDR3 protein: CSVLGQDLNTEAFF

J gene: TRBJ2-7
V gene: TRBV23-1
clone size: NA
D gene: TRBD1
CDR3 length: 16
CDR3 DNA: TGCGCCAGCAGTCCTCAGACAGGGTGGGTGTCCTACGAGCAGTACTTC
CDR3 protein: CASSPQTGWVSYEQYF

J gene: TRBJ2-7
V gene: TRBV6-5
clone size: NA
D gene: TRBD1
CDR3 length: 14
CDR3 DNA: TGTGCCAGCAGCGGGACAGGGAGGACCTACGAGCAGTACTTC
CDR3 protein: CASSGTGRTYEQYF

J gene: TRBJ2-7
V gene: TRBV5-5
clone size: NA
D gene: TRBD1
CDR3 length: 14
CDR3 DNA: TGTGCCAGCAGCTTTTGGACAGGCTCCTACGAGCAGTACTTC
CDR3 protein: CASSFWTGSYEQYF

J gene: TRBJ2-7
V gene: TRBV10-3
clone size: NA
D gene: NA
CDR3 length: 12
CDR3 DNA: TGTGCCATCCGGGATTTTACCTACGAGCAGTACTTC
CDR3 protein: CAIRDFTYEQYF

J gene: TRBJ1-5
V gene: TRBV3-1/TRBV3-2
clone size: NA
D gene: NA
CDR3 length: 13
CDR3 DNA: TGTGCCAGCAGCCAAGACGGCAATCAGCCCCAGCATTTT
CDR3 protein: CASSQDGNQPQHF

J gene: TRBJ1-1
V gene: TRBV7-6
clone size: NA
D gene: NA
CDR3 length: 12
CDR3 DNA: TGTGCCAGCAGCCCCGGGGGGTCTGAAGCTTTCTTT
CDR3 protein: CASSPGGSEAFF

J gene: TRBJ1-3
V gene: TRBV15
clone size: NA
D gene: NA
CDR3 length: 14
CDR3 DNA: TGTGCCACCAGCCCACAAAAGTCAGGAAACACCATATATTTT
CDR3 protein: CATSPQKSGNTIYF

J gene: TRBJ2-7
V gene: TRBV11-2
clone size: NA
D gene: TRBD2
CDR3 length: 17
CDR3 DNA: TGTGCCAGCAGCATAACCCCACCGGGACTAGCGGTTTACGAGCAGTACTTC
CDR3 protein: CASSITPPGLAVYEQYF

J gene: TRBJ2-1
V gene: TRBV4-1
clone size: NA
D gene: NA
CDR3 length: 14
CDR3 DNA: TGCGCCAGCAGCCGGACGGGGAAAAACAATGAGCAGTTCTTC
CDR3 protein: CASSRTGKNNEQFF

J gene: TRBJ2-1
V gene: TRBV28
clone size: NA
D gene: TRBD1
CDR3 length: 17
CDR3 DNA: TGTGCCAGCAGTTCAACGTTGACAGGGGAGCATGACAATGAGCAGTTCTTC
CDR3 protein: CASSSTLTGEHDNEQFF

J gene: TRBJ1-5
V gene: TRBV5-6
clone size: once
D gene: NA
CDR3 length: 16
CDR3 DNA: TGTGCCAGCAGCCTAGGACCGGGAACTAGCAATCAGCCCCAGCATTTT
CDR3 protein: CASSLGPGTSNQPQHF

J gene: TRBJ1-1
V gene: TRBV5-1
clone size: once
D gene: TRBD1
CDR3 length: 14
CDR3 DNA: TGCGCCAGCGCCTCAGCAGGGGGAAACACTGAAGCTTTCTTT
CDR3 protein: CASASAGGNTEAFF

J gene: TRBJ2-3
V gene: TRBV5-1
clone size: NA
D gene: TRBD2
CDR3 length: 16
CDR3 DNA: TGCGCCAGCAGCTTAGAGTCGGGGGGACGCACAGATACGCAGTATTTT
CDR3 protein: CASSLESGGRTDTQYF

J gene: TRBJ2-7
V gene: TRBV5-4
clone size: NA
D gene: TRBD2
CDR3 length: 15
CDR3 DNA: TGTGCCAGCAGCTTAAGGACTAGCGGGGGCTACGAGCAGTACTTC
CDR3 protein: CASSLRTSGGYEQYF

J gene: TRBJ1-2
V gene: TRBV24-1
clone size: NA
D gene: NA
CDR3 length: 14
CDR3 DNA: TGTGCCACCACCGACTCCACGAGTGCGGCTGGCTACACCTTC
CDR3 protein: CATTDSTSAAGYTF

J gene: TRBJ2-2
V gene: TRBV10-1
clone size: few
D gene: TRBD1
CDR3 length: 13
CDR3 DNA: TGCGCCAGCAGCGCACAGGGGAGCGGGGAGCTGTTTTTT
CDR3 protein: CASSAQGSGELFF

J gene: TRBJ1-6
V gene: TRBV9
clone size: few
D gene: NA
CDR3 length: 14
CDR3 DNA: TGTGCCAGCAGCCCGGACAAAAGGGGCTCACCCCTCCACTTT
CDR3 protein: CASSPDKRGSPLHF

J gene: TRBJ1-6
V gene: TRBV9
clone size: NA
D gene: NA
CDR3 length: 13
CDR3 DNA: TGTGCCAGCAAGGGGACGGGAGATTCACCCCTCCACTTT
CDR3 protein: CASKGTGDSPLHF

J gene: TRBJ1-4
V gene: TRBV7-3
clone size: NA
D gene: TRBD1
CDR3 length: 15
CDR3 DNA: TGTGCCAGCAACCTTGGGGACAGGGTAAATGAAAAACTGTTTTTT
CDR3 protein: CASNLGDRVNEKLFF

J gene: TRBJ1-6
V gene: TRBV6-1
clone size: NA
D gene: NA
CDR3 length: 13
CDR3 DNA: TGTGCCAGCAGTGACCCAGCGGATTCACCCCTCCACTTT
CDR3 protein: CASSDPADSPLHF

J gene: TRBJ2-2
V gene: TRBV5-1
clone size: NA
D gene: TRBD2
CDR3 length: 17
CDR3 DNA: TGCGCCAGCAGCCGATCGGGACTAGCGGGAGAAGGCGGGGAGCTGTTTTTT
CDR3 protein: CASSRSGLAGEGGELFF

J gene: TRBJ1-1
V gene: TRBV6-2/TRBV6-3
clone size: NA
D gene: NA
CDR3 length: 14
CDR3 DNA: TGTGCCAGCAGTTACTCCATGGGGGCCGCTGAAGCTTTCTTT
CDR3 protein: CASSYSMGAAEAFF

J gene: TRBJ2-5
V gene: TRBV14
clone size: NA
D gene: NA
CDR3 length: 14
CDR3 DNA: TGTGCCAGCAGCCAAGTCCGCGTTTTAGAGACCCAGTACTTC
CDR3 protein: CASSQVRVLETQYF

J gene: TRBJ2-3
V gene: TRBV19
clone size: NA
D gene: TRBD1
CDR3 length: 15
CDR3 DNA: TGTGCCAGTACTCCCCAGGGGGCAAGGTCAGATACGCAGTATTTT
CDR3 protein: CASTPQGARSDTQYF

J gene: TRBJ2-1
V gene: TRBV18
clone size: NA
D gene: NA
CDR3 length: 15
CDR3 DNA: TGTGCCAGCTCACTGGGGGCTGGGGGCAATGAGCGGCAGTTCTTC
CDR3 protein: CASSLGAGGNERQFF

J gene: TRBJ1-3
V gene: TRBV2
clone size: many
D gene: TRBD1
CDR3 length: 15
CDR3 DNA: TGTGCCAGCAGAAAGGACAGGAGCTCTGGAAACACCATATATTTT
CDR3 protein: CASRKDRSSGNTIYF

J gene: TRBJ1-2
V gene: TRBV29-1
clone size: NA
D gene: TRBD1
CDR3 length: 14
CDR3 DNA: TGCAGCGTTGAAAGCCGGGACAGGGCCTATGGCTACACCTTC
CDR3 protein: CSVESRDRAYGYTF

J gene: TRBJ1-1
V gene: TRBV5-5
clone size: NA
D gene: NA
CDR3 length: 15
CDR3 DNA: TGTGCCAGCAGCTTGCCATCCGGACAGAACACTGAAGCTTTCTTT
CDR3 protein: CASSLPSGQNTEAFF

J gene: TRBJ1-6
V gene: TRBV18
clone size: NA
D gene: NA
CDR3 length: 15
CDR3 DNA: TGTGCCAGCTCACTGGCTGGAGGGGAGGACTCACCCCTCCACTTT
CDR3 protein: CASSLAGGEDSPLHF

J gene: TRBJ1-3
V gene: TRBV7-8
clone size: NA
D gene: NA
CDR3 length: 15
CDR3 DNA: TGTGCCAGCAGCTTAGGTTCCGGCTCTGGAAACACCATATATTTT
CDR3 protein: CASSLGSGSGNTIYF

J gene: TRBJ1-5
V gene: TRBV7-3
clone size: NA
D gene: TRBD1
CDR3 length: 13
CDR3 DNA: TGTGCCAGCAGCTTAGACAGGGTACAGCCCCAGCATTTT
CDR3 protein: CASSLDRVQPQHF

J gene: TRBJ1-2
V gene: TRBV7-9
clone size: NA
D gene: NA
CDR3 length: 16
CDR3 DNA: TGTGCCAGCAGTTTTTGGGGGAGGAAGGACTCTGTCGGCTACACCTTC
CDR3 protein: CASSFWGRKDSVGYTF

J gene: TRBJ2-1
V gene: TRBV18
clone size: NA
D gene: NA
CDR3 length: 13
CDR3 DNA: TGTGCCAGCTCACCGGGAAGGGGGAATGAGCAGTTCTTC
CDR3 protein: CASSPGRGNEQFF